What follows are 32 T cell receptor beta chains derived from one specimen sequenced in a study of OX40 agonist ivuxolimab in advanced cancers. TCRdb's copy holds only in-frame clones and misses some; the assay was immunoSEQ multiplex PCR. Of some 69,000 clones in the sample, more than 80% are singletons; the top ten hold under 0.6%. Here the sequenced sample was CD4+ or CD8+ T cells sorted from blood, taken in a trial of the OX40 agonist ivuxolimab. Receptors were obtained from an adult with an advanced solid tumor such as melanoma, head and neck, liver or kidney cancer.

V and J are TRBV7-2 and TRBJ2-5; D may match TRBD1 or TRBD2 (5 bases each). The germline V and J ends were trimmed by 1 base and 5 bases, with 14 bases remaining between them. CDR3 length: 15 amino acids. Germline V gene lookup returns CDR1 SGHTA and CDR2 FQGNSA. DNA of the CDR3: TGTGCCAGCAGCTTAGACGGCCGGGGCCGTGAGACCCAGTACTTC. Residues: CASSLDGRGRETQYF. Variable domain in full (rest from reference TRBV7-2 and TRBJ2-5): GAGVSQSPSNKVTEKGKDVELRCDPISGHTALYWYRQSLGQGLEFLIYFQGNSAPDKSGLPSDRFSAERTGGSVSTLTIQRTQQEDSAVYLCASSLDGRGRETQYFGPGTRLLVL.

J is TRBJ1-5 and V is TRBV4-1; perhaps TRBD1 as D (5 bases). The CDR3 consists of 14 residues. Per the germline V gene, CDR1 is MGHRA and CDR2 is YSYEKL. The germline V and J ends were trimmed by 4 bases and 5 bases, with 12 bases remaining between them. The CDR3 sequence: CASSLSTRDQPQHF. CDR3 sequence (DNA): TGCGCCAGCAGCCTATCTACCAGGGATCAGCCCCAGCATTTT.

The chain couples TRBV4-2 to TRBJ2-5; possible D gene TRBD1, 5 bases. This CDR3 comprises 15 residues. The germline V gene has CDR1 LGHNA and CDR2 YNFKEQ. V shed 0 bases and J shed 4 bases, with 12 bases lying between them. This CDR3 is CASSQDPSRGETQYF. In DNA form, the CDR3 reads TGTGCCAGCAGCCAAGATCCAAGTAGGGGAGAGACCCAGTACTTC.

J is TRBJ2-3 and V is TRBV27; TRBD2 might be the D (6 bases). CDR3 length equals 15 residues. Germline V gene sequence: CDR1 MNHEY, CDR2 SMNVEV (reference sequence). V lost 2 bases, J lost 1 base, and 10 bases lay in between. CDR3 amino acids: CASSLAGLGTDTQYF. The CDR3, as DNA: TGTGCCAGCAGTTTAGCGGGACTGGGCACAGATACGCAGTATTTT.

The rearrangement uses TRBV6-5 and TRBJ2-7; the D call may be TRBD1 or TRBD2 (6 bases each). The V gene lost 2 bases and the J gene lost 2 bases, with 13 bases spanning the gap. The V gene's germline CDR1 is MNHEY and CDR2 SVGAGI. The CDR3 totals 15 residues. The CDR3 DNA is TGTGCCAGCAGTTACGAGACTAGGGGGGCCTACGAGCAGTACTTC. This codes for CASSYETRGAYEQYF.

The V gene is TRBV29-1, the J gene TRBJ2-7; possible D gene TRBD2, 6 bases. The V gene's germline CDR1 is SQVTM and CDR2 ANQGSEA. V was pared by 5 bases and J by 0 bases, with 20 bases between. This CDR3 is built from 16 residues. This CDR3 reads CSVSHPGTGSSYEQYF. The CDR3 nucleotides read TGCAGCGTTTCTCATCCTGGGACTGGCAGCTCCTACGAGCAGTACTTC.

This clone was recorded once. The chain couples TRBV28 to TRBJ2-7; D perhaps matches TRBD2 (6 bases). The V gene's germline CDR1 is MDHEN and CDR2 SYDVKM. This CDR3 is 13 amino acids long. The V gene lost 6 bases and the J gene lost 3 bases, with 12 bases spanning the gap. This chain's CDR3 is CASRGLGRYEQYF. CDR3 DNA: TGTGCCAGCAGGGGACTCGGCCGCTACGAGCAGTACTTC.

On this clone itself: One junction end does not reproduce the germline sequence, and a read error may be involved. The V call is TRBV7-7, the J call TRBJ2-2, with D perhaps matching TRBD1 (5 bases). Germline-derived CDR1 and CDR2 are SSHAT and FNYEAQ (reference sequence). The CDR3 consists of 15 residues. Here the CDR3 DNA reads TGTGCTAGCAGCTTCTCAGGGACGAACACCGGGGAGCTGTTTTTT. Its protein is CASSFSGTNTGELFF.

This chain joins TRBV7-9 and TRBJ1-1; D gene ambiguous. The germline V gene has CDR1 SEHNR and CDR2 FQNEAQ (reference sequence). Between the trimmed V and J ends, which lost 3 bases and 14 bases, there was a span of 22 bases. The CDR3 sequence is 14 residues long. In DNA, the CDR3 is TGTGCCAGCAGCTTGGTTTTTGCAGCCACGGTTTTGTTCTTT. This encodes CASSLVFAATVLFF.

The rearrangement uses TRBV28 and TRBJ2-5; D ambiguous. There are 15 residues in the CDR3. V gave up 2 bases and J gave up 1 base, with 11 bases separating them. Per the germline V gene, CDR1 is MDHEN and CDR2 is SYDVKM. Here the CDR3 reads CASSLQQSRQETQYF. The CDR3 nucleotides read TGTGCCAGCAGTTTACAGCAGAGCCGCCAAGAGACCCAGTACTTC.

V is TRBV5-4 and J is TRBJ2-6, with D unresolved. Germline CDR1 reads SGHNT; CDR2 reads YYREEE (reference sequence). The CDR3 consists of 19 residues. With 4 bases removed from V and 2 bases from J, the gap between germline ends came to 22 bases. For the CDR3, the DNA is TGTGCCAGCAGCCCGCCAGGAGCCGGCAGTCGTCCTGGGGCCAACGTCCTGACTTTC. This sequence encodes CASSPPGAGSRPGANVLTF.

The DNA for the CDR3 is TGTGCCAGTAGTGGATATACTAGCAGGGCCGGGGAGCTGTTTTTT. This codes for CASSGYTSRAGELFF. The chain combines TRBV19 with TRBJ2-2, with D possibly being TRBD2 (6 bases). This CDR3 comprises 15 residues. Germline CDR1 is LNHDA and CDR2 is SQIVND (reference sequence). V was trimmed by 5 bases and J by 6 bases, leaving 16 bases between them.

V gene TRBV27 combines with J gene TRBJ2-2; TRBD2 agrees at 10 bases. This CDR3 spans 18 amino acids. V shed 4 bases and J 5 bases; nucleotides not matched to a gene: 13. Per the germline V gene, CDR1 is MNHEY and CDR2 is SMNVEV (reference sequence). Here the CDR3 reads CASSSLPDIAGGTGELFF. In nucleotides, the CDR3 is TGTGCCAGCAGTTCGTTACCGGATATAGCGGGAGGAACCGGGGAGCTGTTTTTT.

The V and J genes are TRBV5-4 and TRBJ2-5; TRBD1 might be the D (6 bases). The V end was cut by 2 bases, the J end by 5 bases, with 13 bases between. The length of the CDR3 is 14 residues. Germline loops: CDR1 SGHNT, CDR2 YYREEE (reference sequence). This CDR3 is CASSFQGSQETQYF. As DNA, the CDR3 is TGTGCCAGCAGCTTTCAGGGGTCCCAGGAGACCCAGTACTTC.

In nucleotides, the CDR3 is TGTGCCAGTAGTCCCCGGACTAGCGGGAGGTACGAGCAGTACTTC. Translation: CASSPRTSGRYEQYF. The V gene is TRBV19, the J gene TRBJ2-7, with 14 bases identical to TRBD2. The CDR3 consists of 15 residues. V dropped 5 bases and J dropped 4; count of bases not matched to a gene: 4. CDR1 and CDR2 (germline): LNHDA, SQIVND (reference sequence). The complete variable domain, with remaining parts taken from reference TRBV19 and TRBJ2-7, reads DGGITQSPKYLFRKEGQNVTLSCEQNLNHDAMYWYRQDPGQGLRLIYYSQIVNDFQKGDIAEGYSVSREKKESFPLTVTSAQKNPTAFYLCASSPRTSGRYEQYFGPGTRLTVT.

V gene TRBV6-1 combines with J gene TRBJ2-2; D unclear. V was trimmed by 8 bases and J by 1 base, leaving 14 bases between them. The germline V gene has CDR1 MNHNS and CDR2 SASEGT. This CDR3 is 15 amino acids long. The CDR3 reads CASLIGRWNTGELFF. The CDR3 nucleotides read TGTGCCAGCCTTATAGGACGATGGAACACCGGGGAGCTGTTTTTT.

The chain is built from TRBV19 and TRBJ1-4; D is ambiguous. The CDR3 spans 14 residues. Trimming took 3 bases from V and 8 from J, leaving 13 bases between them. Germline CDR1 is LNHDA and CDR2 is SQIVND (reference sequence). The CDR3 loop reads CASSIRRGGEKLFF. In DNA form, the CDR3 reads TGTGCCAGTAGTATTCGGCGGGGAGGGGAAAAACTGTTTTTT.

The DNA for the CDR3 is TGTGCCAGCAGCCCGGGACTAGCGACCCAAGAGACCCAGTACTTC. This codes for CASSPGLATQETQYF. This chain uses TRBV6-5 with TRBJ2-5; 10 positions agree with TRBD2. CDR1 MNHEY and CDR2 SVGAGI come from the germline V gene. Unmatched junction bases numbered 5, after V lost 6 bases and J lost 1 base. The CDR3 loop spans 15 amino acids.

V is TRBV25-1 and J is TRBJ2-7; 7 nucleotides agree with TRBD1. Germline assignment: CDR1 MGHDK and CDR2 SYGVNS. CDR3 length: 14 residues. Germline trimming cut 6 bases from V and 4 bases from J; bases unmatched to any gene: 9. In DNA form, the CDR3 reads TGTGCCAGCAGCCTATCCGGACAGGCTTACGAGCAGTACTTC. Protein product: CASSLSGQAYEQYF.

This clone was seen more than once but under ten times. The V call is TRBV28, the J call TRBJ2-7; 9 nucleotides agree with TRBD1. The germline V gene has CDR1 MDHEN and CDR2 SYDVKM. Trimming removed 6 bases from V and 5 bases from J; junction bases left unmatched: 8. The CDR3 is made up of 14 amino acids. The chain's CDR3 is CASRDRDRVHEQYF. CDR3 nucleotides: TGTGCCAGCAGAGACCGGGACAGGGTCCACGAGCAGTACTTC. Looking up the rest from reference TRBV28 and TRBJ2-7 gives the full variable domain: DVKVTQSSRYLVKRTGEKVFLECVQDMDHENMFWYRQDPGLGLRLIYFSYDVKMKEKGDIPEGYSVSREKKERFSLILESASTNQTSMYLCASRDRDRVHEQYFGPGTRLTVT.

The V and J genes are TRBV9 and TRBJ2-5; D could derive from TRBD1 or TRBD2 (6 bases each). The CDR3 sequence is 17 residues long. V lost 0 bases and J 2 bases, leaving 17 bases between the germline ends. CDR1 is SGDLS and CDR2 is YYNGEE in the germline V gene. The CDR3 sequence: CASSVDYGGLWQETQYF. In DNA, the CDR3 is TGTGCCAGCAGCGTAGATTATGGGGGGCTATGGCAAGAGACCCAGTACTTC.

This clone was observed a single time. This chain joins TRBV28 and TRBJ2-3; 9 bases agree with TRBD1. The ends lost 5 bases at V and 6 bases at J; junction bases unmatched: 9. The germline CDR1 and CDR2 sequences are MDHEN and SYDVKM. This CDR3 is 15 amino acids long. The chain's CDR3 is CASSPPGQGLDTQYF. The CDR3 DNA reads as TGTGCCAGCAGTCCCCCGGGACAGGGTCTTGATACGCAGTATTTT.

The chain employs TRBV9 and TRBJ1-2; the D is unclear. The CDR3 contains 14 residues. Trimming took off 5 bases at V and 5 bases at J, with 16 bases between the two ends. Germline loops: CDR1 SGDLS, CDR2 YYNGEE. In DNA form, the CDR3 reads TGTGCCAGCAGTCGTAGCGCAGGACGGTATGGCTACACCTTC. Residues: CASSRSAGRYGYTF.

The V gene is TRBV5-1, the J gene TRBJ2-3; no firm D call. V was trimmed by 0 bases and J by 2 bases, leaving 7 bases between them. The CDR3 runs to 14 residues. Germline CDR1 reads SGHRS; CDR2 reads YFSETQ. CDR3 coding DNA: TGCGCCAGCAGCTTGGGACTCCTCACAGATACGCAGTATTTT. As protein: CASSLGLLTDTQYF.

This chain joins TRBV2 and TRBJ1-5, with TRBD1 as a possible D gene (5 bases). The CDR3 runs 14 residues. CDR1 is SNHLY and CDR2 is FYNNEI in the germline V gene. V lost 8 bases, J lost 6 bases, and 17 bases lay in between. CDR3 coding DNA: TGTGCCAGCTCTAGAAGGGGAGATAGTCAGCCCCAGCATTTT. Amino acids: CASSRRGDSQPQHF. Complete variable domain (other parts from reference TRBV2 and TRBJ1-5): EPEVTQTPSHQVTQMGQEVILRCVPISNHLYFYWYRQILGQKVEFLVSFYNNEISEKSEIFDDQFSVERPDGSNFTLKIRSTKLEDSAMYFCASSRRGDSQPQHFGDGTRLSIL.

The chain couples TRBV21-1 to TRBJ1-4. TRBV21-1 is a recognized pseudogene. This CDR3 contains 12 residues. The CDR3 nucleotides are TGTGCCAGCACATCCCTGGGAGAAAAACTGTTTTTT. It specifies CASTSLGEKLFF.

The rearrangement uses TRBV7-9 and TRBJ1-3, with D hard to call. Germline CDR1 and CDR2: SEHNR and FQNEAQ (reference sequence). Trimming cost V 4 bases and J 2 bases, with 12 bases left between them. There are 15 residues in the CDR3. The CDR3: CASSWIGDTGNTIYF. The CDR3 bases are TGTGCCAGCAGCTGGATTGGAGACACTGGAAACACCATATATTTT.

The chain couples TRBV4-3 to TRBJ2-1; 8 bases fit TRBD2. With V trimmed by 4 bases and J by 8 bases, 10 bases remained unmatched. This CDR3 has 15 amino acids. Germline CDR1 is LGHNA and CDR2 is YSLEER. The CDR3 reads CASSPSAGRGDEQFF. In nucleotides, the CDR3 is TGCGCCAGCAGCCCCTCCGCCGGGAGGGGTGATGAGCAGTTCTTC.

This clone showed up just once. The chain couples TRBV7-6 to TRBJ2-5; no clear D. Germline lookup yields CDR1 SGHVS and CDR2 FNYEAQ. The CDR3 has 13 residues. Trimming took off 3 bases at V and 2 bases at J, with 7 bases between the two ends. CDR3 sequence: CASSFTGQETQYF. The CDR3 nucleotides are TGTGCCAGCAGCTTCACCGGGCAAGAGACCCAGTACTTC.

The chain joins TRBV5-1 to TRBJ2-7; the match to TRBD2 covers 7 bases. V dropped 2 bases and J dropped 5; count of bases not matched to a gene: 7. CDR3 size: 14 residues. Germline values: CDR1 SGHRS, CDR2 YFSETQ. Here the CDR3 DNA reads TGCGCCAGCAGCTTCGCGGGAGTGGTCCACGAGCAGTACTTC. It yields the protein CASSFAGVVHEQYF.

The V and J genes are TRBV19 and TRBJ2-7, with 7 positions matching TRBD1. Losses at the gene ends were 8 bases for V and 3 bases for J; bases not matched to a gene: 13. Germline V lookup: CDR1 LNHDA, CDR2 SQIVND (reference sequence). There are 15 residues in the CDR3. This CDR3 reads CASAKGQVTIYEQYF. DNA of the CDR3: TGTGCCAGTGCCAAAGGACAGGTTACGATCTACGAGCAGTACTTC.

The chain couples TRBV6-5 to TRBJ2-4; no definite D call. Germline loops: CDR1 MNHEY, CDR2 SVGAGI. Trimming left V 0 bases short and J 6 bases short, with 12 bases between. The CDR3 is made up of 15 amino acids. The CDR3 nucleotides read TGTGCCAGCAGTTACTCGACCGGGTCCCCAAACATTCAGTACTTC. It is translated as CASSYSTGSPNIQYF.